This TCR beta chain was found in a study of shared clonotypes between healthy human individuals. Deep-level settings were used for running the assay. Measured with immunoSEQ multiplex PCR; TCRdb has only the in-frame clones, and not every one. The sample has fewer than 3 million clones; approximately 90% are singletons. Points on this clone: Other nucleotide sequences in the sample specify the same CDR3.

With 4 bases removed from V and 1 base from J, the gap between germline ends came to 7 bases. This CDR3 comprises 13 residues. Germline loops: CDR1 SNHLY, CDR2 FYNNEI. The chain recombines TRBV2 with TRBJ1-1; D call uncertain. Source material: naive CD4+ T cells from PBMCs. As for subset: CD45RA+ positively selected. The receptor's source is a man younger than 30 in good health. Some clones in this sample may be carry-over from other donors' samples. CDR3 region: CASSVGGNTEAFF. The CDR3 DNA is TGTGCCAGCAGTGTGGGAGGGAACACTGAAGCTTTCTTT.